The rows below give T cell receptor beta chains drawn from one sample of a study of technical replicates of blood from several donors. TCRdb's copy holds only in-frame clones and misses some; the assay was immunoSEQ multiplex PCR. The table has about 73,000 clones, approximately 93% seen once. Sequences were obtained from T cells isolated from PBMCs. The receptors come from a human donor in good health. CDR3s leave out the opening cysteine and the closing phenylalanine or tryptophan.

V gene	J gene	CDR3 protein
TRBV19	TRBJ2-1	ASSSRLGLGERQF
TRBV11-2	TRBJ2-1	ASRGQGSSYNEQF
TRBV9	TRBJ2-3	ASSANLAGMARTDTQY
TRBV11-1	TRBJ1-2	ASSFTGIGYGYT
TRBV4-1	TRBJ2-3	ASSQDEELFGDTQY
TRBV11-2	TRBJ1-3	ASSLVRQGTGNTIY
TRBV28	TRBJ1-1	ASSPIGQVNTEAF
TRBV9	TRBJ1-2	ASSLFGQGGYGYT
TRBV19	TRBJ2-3	ASSENGPTLSTDTQY
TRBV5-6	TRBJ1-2	ASSLYEGANGVTGYT
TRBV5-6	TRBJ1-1	ASSGIGKWGQALNTEAF
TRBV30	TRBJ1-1	AWSVGGGTEAF
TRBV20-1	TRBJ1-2	SARTGNGYT
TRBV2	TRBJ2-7	ASTGRNEQY
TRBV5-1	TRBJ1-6	ASSLGRGEVGSPLH
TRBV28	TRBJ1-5	ASSLLEGNGNQPQH
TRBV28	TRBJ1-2	ASSLGLVDNSNYGYT
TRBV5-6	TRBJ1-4	ASSLVRPDEKLF
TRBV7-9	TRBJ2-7	ASSLTRGPGY
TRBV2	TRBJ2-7	ASSEGPAGFTYEQY
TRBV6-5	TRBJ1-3	ASSYRGSAGNTIY
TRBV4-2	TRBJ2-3	ASSQAGLAALDTQY
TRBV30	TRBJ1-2	AWSPSQLNYGYT